This T cell receptor (beta chain) was sequenced during a study of T cells expressing NK-cell markers. Whole-study context: Repertoires of TCR beta were obtained from T cells sorted as CD3+CD56+NKG2C+, CD3+CD56+NKG2C- and CD3+CD56-NKG2C+. The study sequenced eight donors, seven HCMV-seropositive and one seronegative.

The CDR3 runs to 15 residues. CDR1 and CDR2 (germline): MDHEN, SYDVKM. Worth noting for this clonotype: No antigen is known for it.

Using the 5' RACE reads, TCRdb records one entry per CDR3 protein without DNA. Recorded here are roughly 390,000 distinct CDR3 sequences; the top ten clones represent around 5%. Whole-study findings and limits: About 1.0-7.5% of CD8+ T cells in 6 or 7 donors belonged to dominant NKG2C+ clonotypes.

Sequenced material: blood T cells: a sorted CD56 or NKG2C T cell subset, CD4+ or CD8+ T cells, or bulk PBMC T cells (not recorded which). The TCR comes from a man aged 18-69 years in good health. The chain recombines TRBV28 with TRBJ1-2. Here the CDR3 reads CASRLSGTSLRGYTF.